This TCR beta chain was profiled in a study of radiation and T cells in renal cell carcinoma. Study details: Nephrectomy followed 15 Gy stereotactic body radiation by 4 weeks.

Regarding time point: baseline pretreatment blood. Treatment denoted: 15 Gy SBRT to primary tumor, nephrectomy 4 weeks later. After SBRT, blood was collected at 2 and 4 weeks, plus baseline. This renal cell carcinoma was of the clear cell type. Sequencing was performed with immunoSEQ multiplex PCR; in TCRdb, only in-frame clones are kept and a portion is missing. The table records 100,000 to 150,000 clones, approximately 80% of them present only once. Trimming shortened V by 5 bases and J by 1 base, and 17 bases separated the two germline ends. Germline assignment: CDR1 MDHEN and CDR2 SYDVKM. This CDR3 is built from 16 residues.

The V and J genes are TRBV28 and TRBJ1-1, with a tentative D call TRBD1 (6 bases). The clonotype comes from a woman aged 60-75 years with renal cell carcinoma. The sample was blood, taken from a patient whose treatment included radiotherapy and nephrectomy. The CDR3 region has the DNA TGTGCCAGCAGTGTGAACCAAGGGGGTGGGAACACTGAAGCTTTCTTT. Residues: CASSVNQGGGNTEAFF.